This T cell receptor (beta chain) is drawn from a study of shared clonotypes between healthy human individuals. The assay was immunoSEQ multiplex PCR, and TCRdb's table has in-frame clones only and misses some. The sample records 2,500,000 or so clones, 85% to 95% being singletons. The trim removed 3 bases at V and 2 bases at J, leaving 3 bases unmatched. CDR1 and CDR2 from the germline V gene are LGHNA and YNFKEQ. The CDR3 consists of 15 residues. In regard to this clone: Additional DNA sequences in this sample encode the identical CDR3.

The sequenced material came from naive CD4+ T cells from PBMCs. Documented subset: CD45RA+ positively selected. The receptor was isolated from a man between 18 and 29 years old in good health. Some clones in this sample may be carry-over from other donors' samples. This rearrangement joins TRBV4-2 to TRBJ2-5, with 10 bases fitting TRBD1. CDR3 loop: CASSQAGQGQETQYF. Here the CDR3 DNA reads TGTGCCAGCAGCCAGGCGGGACAGGGGCAAGAGACCCAGTACTTC.